The present T cell receptor (beta chain) was sequenced within a study of cytomegalovirus exposure and HLA in healthy donors. Overall study: The roughly 120 validation repertoires, a later analysis reported, used the same platform as the approximately 670 first-cohort repertoires. Study findings and constraints: Published work reported that the classifier diagnosed cytomegalovirus status with high specificity and sensitivity.

The approximately 120-subject validation cohort, separate from the 666-subject first cohort, included the donors. Some clones are missing from TCRdb's copy, which holds only in-frame ones; the method was immunoSEQ multiplex PCR. Among some 170,000 clones listed, about 83% were seen once. V shed 3 bases, J shed 3 bases, and the junction held 6 bases outside the gene matches. The germline gives CDR1 SGHDT, CDR2 YYEEEE. This CDR3 region has 14 residues. Concerning this clone itself: What it binds is unknown.

This chain links TRBV5-6 with TRBJ2-7; 7 bases match TRBD1. The sequenced sample was PBMCs. The clonotype originates from a woman in her 30s in good health and CMV-seronegative. For the CDR3, the DNA is TGTGCCAGCAGCTGGGGTACAGGGGTCTACGAGCAGTACTTC. Translating it yields CASSWGTGVYEQYF.